This T cell receptor (beta chain) was recovered during a study of blood T cell repertoires in COVID-19. Study-level information: Samples representing acute and convalescent COVID-19 were sourced from the United States, Italy and Spain.

This CDR3 is 15 amino acids long. The V and J ends lost 2 bases and 0 bases respectively, with 14 bases between them. Looked up from germline, CDR1 is GTSNPN and CDR2 is SVGIG (reference sequence). Sequencing was performed with immunoSEQ multiplex PCR; in TCRdb, only in-frame clones are kept and a portion is missing. This table holds some 330,000 clones, around 86% found once. The genes are TRBV30 and TRBJ2-7, with TRBD1 as a possible D gene (6 bases). The clonotype originates from a woman aged 45 to 65 who had recovered from COVID-19. The sample taken for sequencing was PBMCs or T cells enriched from blood (not recorded which). CDR3 residues: CAWSFGTSHSYEQYF. For the CDR3, the DNA is TGTGCCTGGAGTTTTGGGACATCCCACTCCTACGAGCAGTACTTC. Filled out from reference TRBV30 and TRBJ2-7, the complete variable domain reads SQTIHQWPATLVQPVGSPLSLECTVEGTSNPNLYWYRQAAGRGLQLLFYSVGIGQISSEVPQNLSASRPQDRQFILSSKKLLLSDSGFYLCAWSFGTSHSYEQYFGPGTRLTVT.